This T cell receptor beta chain was sequenced during a study of tumor and adjacent non-tumor tissue in lung cancer. The CDR3 covers 15 residues. CDR1 MGHRA and CDR2 YSYEKL come from the germline V gene. Three rounds of nested PCR, following a modified ARM-PCR protocol, produced the TCRbeta library. One entry per CDR3 protein results from TCRdb running MiXCR on the multiplex PCR reads. The repertoire holds some 66,000 distinct CDR3 sequences, with about 63% as singletons. Whole-study findings and limits: Significantly higher TCR diversity was found in tumor than normal lung.

In the case of this clonotype: What it binds is not known. Relative to the germline gene, one junction end is altered; a read error may explain this.

RNA was extracted from bulk tissue without any cell sorting. The normal lung tissue was taken more than 3 cm from the tumor edge. The receptor was derived from a man between 70 and 80 years old with non-small cell lung cancer. Sequencing used distant non-tumor lung tissue. The chain recombines TRBV4-1 with TRBJ1-6, with a tentative D call TRBD1 (6 bases). The CDR3 nucleotides are TGCGCCAGCACCAAAGAGGGGGGGGGTTTTTCACTCCTCCACTTT. Translated: CASTKEGGGFSLLHF.